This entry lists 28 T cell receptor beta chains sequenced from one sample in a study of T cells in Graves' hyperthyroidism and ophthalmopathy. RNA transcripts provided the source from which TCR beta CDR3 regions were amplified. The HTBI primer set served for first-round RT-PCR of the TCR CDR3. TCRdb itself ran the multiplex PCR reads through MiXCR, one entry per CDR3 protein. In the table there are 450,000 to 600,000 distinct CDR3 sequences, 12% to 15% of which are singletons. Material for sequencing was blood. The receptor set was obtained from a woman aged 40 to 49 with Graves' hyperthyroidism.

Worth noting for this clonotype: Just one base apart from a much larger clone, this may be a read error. The DNA for the CDR3 is TGCAGTGCTAGAGGCTCAGGACAGGGCCTCCAAGAGACCCAGTACTTC. It translates to CSARGSGQGLQETQYF. This chain links TRBV20-1 with TRBJ2-5, with TRBD1 identical over 8 bases. CDR1 is DFQATT and CDR2 is SNEGSKA in the germline V gene (reference sequence). The CDR3 is 16 residues long. J gave up 1 base and V 1 base, and 8 bases lay outside the gene matches.

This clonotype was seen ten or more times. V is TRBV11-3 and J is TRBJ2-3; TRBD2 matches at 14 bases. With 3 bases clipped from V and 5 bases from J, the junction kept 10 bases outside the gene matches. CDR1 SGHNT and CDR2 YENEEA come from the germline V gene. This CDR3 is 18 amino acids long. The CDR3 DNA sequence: TGTGCCAGCAGCTTGACTCGACTAGCGGGAGGGCCGGGAGATACGCAGTATTTT. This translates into CASSLTRLAGGPGDTQYF.

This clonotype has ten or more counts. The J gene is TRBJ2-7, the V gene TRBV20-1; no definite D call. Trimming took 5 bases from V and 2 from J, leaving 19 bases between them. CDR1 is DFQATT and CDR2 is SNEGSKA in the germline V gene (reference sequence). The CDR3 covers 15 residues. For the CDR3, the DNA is TGCAGTGCTCAGGCCGTGTCGGGTCCGACCTACGAGCAGTACTTC. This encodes CSAQAVSGPTYEQYF.

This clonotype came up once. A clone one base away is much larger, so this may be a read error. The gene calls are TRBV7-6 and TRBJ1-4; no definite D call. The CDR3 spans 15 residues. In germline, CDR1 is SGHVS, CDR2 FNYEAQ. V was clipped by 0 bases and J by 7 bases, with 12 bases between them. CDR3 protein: CASSLAVGESEKLFF. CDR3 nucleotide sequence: TGTGCCAGCAGCTTAGCAGTGGGCGAGAGTGAAAAACTGTTTTTT.

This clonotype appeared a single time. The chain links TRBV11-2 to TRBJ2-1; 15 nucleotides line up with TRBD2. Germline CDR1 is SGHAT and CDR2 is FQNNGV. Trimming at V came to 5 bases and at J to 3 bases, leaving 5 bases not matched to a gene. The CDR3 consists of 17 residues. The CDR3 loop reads CASSDGTSGRNYNEQFF. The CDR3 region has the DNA TGTGCCAGCAGCGACGGGACTAGCGGGAGGAACTACAATGAGCAGTTCTTC. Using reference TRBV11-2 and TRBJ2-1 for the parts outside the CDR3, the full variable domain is EAGVAQSPRYKIIEKRQSVAFWCNPISGHATLYWYQQILGQGPKLLIQFQNNGVVDDSQLPKDRFSAERLKGVDSTLKIQPAKLEDSAVYLCASSDGTSGRNYNEQFFGPGTRLTVL.

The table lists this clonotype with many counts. The CDR3 reads CASSRSWEQYF. The CDR3 region has the DNA TGTGCCAGCAGTCGGTCCTGGGAGCAGTACTTC. The chain has TRBV28 and TRBJ2-7; the D is unclear. Germline V gives CDR1 MDHEN, CDR2 SYDVKM. The CDR3 has 11 residues. V was shortened by 5 bases and J by 7 bases, with 9 bases between the two germline ends. The variable domain in full, completed from reference TRBV28 and TRBJ2-7, reads DVKVTQSSRYLVKRTGEKVFLECVQDMDHENMFWYRQDPGLGLRLIYFSYDVKMKEKGDIPEGYSVSREKKERFSLILESASTNQTSMYLCASSRSWEQYFGPGTRLTVT.

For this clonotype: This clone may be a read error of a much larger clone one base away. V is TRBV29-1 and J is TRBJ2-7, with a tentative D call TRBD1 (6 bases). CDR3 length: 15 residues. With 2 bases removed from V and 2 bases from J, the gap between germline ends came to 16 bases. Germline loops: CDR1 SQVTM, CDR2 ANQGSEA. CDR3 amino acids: CSVETGIATAYEQYF. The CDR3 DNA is TGCAGCGTTGAAACAGGGATAGCAACAGCCTACGAGCAGTACTTC.

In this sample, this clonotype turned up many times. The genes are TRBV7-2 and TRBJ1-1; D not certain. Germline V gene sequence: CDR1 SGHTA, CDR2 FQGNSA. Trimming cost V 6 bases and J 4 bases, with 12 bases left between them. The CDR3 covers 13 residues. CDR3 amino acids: CASRSRLGTEAFF. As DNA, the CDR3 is TGTGCCAGCAGGTCCCGGTTGGGCACTGAAGCTTTCTTT.

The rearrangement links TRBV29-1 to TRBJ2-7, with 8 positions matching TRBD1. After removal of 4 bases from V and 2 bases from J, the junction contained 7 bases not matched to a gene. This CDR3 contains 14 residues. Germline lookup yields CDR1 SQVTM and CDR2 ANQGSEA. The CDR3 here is CSVAGQGFTYEQYF. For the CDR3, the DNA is TGCAGCGTTGCAGGACAGGGCTTTACCTACGAGCAGTACTTC.

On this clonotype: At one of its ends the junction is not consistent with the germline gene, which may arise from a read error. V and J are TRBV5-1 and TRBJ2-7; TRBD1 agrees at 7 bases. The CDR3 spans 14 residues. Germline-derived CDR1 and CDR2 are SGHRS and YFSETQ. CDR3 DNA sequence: TGTGCCAGCTATAAACAGGGGCCCCACTACGAGCAGTACTTC. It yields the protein CASYKQGPHYEQYF. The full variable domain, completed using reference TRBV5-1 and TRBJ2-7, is KAGVTQTPRYLIKTRGQQVTLSCSPISGHRSVSWYQQTPGQGLQFLFEYFSETQRNKGNFPGRFSGRQFSNSRSEMNVSTLELGDSALYLCASYKQGPHYEQYFGPGTRLTVT.

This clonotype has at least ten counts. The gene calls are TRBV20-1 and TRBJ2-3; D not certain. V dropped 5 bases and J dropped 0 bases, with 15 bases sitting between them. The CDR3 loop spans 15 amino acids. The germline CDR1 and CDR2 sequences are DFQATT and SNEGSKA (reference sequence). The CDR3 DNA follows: TGCAGTGCTCACCCCCTCAGCGAAAGCACAGATACGCAGTATTTT. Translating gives CSAHPLSESTDTQYF.

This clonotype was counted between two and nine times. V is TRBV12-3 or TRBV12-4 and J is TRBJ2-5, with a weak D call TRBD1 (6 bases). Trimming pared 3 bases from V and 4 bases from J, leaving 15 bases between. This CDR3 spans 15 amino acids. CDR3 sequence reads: CASSLGATTGETQYF. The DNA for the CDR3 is TGTGCCAGCAGTTTGGGGGCGACTACAGGAGAGACCCAGTACTTC.

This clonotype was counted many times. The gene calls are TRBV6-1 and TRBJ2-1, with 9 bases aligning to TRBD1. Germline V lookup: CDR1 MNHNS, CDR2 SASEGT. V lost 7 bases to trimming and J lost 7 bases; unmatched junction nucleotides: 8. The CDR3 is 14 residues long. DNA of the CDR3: TGTGCCAGCAATACACAGGGGGCAGTTAATGAGCAGTTCTTC. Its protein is CASNTQGAVNEQFF.

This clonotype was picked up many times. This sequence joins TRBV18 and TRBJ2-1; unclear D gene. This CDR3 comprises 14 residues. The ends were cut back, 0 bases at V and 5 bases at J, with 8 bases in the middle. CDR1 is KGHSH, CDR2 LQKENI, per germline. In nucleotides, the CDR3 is TGTGCCAGCTCACCACCGCGACTGAACAATGAGCAGTTCTTC. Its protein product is CASSPPRLNNEQFF.

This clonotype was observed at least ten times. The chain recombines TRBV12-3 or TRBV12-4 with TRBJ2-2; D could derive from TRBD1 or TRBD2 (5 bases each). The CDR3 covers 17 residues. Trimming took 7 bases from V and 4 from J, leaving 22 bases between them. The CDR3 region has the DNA TGTGCCAGCATCTCCACCCGGGACGGGATCGGCACCGGGGAGCTGTTTTTT. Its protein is CASISTRDGIGTGELFF.

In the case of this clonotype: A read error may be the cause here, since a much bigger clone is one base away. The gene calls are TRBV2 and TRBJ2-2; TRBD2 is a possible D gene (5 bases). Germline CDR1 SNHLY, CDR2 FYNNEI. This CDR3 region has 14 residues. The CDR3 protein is CASMAEANTGERFF. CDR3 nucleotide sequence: TGTGCCAGCATGGCGGAGGCGAACACCGGGGAGCGGTTTTTT.

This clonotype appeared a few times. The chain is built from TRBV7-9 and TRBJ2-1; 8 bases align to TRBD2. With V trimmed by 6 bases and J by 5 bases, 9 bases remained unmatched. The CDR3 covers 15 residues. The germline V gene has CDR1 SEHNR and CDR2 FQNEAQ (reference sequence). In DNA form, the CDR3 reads TGTGCCAGCAGTTTTAGCGGGAACCCCCACAATGAGCAGTTCTTC. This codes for CASSFSGNPHNEQFF. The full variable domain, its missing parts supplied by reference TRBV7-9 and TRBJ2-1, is DTGVSQNPRHKITKRGQNVTFRCDPISEHNRLYWYRQTLGQGPEFLTYFQNEAQLEKSRLLSDRFSAERPKGSFSTLEIQRTEQGDSAMYLCASSFSGNPHNEQFFGPGTRLTVL.

CDR3 region: CSARPPGANSGNTIYF. The CDR3, as DNA: TGCAGTGCTAGACCACCCGGGGCTAACTCTGGAAACACCATATATTTT. The chain couples TRBV20-1 to TRBJ1-3, with D perhaps matching TRBD1 (5 bases). This CDR3 comprises 16 residues. The ends were cut back, 2 bases at V and 0 bases at J, with 14 bases in the middle. From germline, CDR1 is DFQATT and CDR2 SNEGSKA (reference sequence).

This chain's CDR3 is CSARGPGGLGNIQYF. DNA for the CDR3: TGCAGTGCTAGGGGGCCAGGGGGACTGGGAAACATTCAGTACTTC. The chain recombines TRBV20-1 with TRBJ2-4; the D gene is possibly TRBD1 (7 bases). The ends were cut back, 3 bases at V and 6 bases at J, with 18 bases in the middle. Germline V lookup: CDR1 DFQATT, CDR2 SNEGSKA (reference sequence). This CDR3 has 15 residues.

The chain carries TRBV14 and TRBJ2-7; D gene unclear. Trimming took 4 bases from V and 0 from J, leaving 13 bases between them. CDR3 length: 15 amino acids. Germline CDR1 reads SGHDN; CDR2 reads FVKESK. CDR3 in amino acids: CASSLGPLNSYEQYF. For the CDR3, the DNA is TGTGCCAGCAGCCTCGGACCCCTTAACTCCTACGAGCAGTACTTC.

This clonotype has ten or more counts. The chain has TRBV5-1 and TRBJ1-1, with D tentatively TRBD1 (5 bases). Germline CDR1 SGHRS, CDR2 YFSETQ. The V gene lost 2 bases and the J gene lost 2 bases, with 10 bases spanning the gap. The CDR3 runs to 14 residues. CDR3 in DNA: TGCGCCAGCAGCTTCAACCAGGGAAACACTGAAGCTTTCTTT. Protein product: CASSFNQGNTEAFF.

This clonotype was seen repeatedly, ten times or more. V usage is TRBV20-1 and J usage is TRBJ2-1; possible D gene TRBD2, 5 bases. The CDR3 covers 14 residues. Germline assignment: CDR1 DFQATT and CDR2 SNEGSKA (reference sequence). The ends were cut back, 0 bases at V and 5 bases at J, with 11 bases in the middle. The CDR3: CSARDLLENNEQFF. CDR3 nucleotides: TGCAGTGCTAGAGATCTACTAGAAAACAATGAGCAGTTCTTC.

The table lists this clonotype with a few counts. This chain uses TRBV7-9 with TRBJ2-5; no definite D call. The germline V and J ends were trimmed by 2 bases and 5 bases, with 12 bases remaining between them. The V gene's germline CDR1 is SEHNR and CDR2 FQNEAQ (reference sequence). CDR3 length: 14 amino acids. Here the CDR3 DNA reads TGTGCCAGCAGCTTAACTGGTAGCTGGGAGACCCAGTACTTC. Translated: CASSLTGSWETQYF.

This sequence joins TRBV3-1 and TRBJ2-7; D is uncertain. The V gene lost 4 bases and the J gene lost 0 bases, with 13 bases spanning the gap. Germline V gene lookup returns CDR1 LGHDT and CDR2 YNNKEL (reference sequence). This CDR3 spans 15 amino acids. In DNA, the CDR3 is TGTGCCAGCAGCCCCGACCCGTGGGGCTCCTACGAGCAGTACTTC. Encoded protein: CASSPDPWGSYEQYF.

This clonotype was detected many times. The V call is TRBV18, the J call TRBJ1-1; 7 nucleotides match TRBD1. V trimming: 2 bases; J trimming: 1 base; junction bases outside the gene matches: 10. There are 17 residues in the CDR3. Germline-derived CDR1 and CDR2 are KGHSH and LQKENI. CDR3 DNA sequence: TGTGCCAGCTCACCAACCACAGGGGCAACAAAGAACACTGAAGCTTTCTTT. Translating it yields CASSPTTGATKNTEAFF.

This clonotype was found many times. CDR3 sequence reads: CASGTSGRAAVEQYF. CDR3 DNA: TGTGCCAGCGGGACTAGCGGGAGGGCAGCGGTCGAGCAGTACTTC. The chain carries TRBV7-2 and TRBJ2-7, with TRBD2 matching 16 bases. The CDR3 length is 15 residues. The V and J ends lost 8 bases and 6 bases, in that order; junction bases with no gene match: 7. Germline loops: CDR1 SGHTA, CDR2 FQGNSA.

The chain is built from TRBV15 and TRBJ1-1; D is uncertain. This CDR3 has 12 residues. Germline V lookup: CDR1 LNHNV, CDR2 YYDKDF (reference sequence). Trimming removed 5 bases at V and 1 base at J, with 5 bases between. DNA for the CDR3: TGTGCCACCAGCGGACGGAACACTGAAGCTTTCTTT. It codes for CATSGRNTEAFF.

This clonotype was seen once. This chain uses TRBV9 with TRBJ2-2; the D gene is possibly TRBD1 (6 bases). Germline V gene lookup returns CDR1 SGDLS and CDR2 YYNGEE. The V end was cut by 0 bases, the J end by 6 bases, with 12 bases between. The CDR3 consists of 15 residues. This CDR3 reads CASSVATGKAGELFF. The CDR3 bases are TGTGCCAGCAGCGTAGCTACAGGGAAGGCCGGGGAGCTGTTTTTT.